This TCR beta chain originates from a study of blood T cell repertoires in COVID-19. Study in general: Researchers got acute and convalescent COVID-19 samples from the United States, Italy and Spain. PBMCs, B-cell-depleted T cells, or T cells were the source of the cDNA or gDNA that made up the material.

In the original workflow: Estimation of nucleated cell counts relied on the amplification of reference gene primers. Data came from immunoSEQ multiplex PCR; TCRdb stores just in-frame clones and leaves some out. The D gene and trimming were derived from the DNA, and the V and J assignments and clone size from that table. The sample holds roughly 150,000 clones, 80% seen once. Trimming took off 7 bases at V and 4 bases at J, with 18 bases between the two ends. The CDR3 extends over 15 amino acids. The V gene's germline CDR1 is SGHTS and CDR2 YDEGEE. The sample was peripheral blood. This receptor was identified in a man in his fifties or sixties with acute or convalescent COVID-19. V usage is TRBV5-8 and J usage is TRBJ1-5; D might be TRBD1 (6 bases). CDR3 sequence (DNA): TGTGCCAGCTCTCGGAACCGGCAGGGGAATCAGCCCCAGCATTTT. This encodes CASSRNRQGNQPQHF.